Described below is a single T cell receptor beta chain sequence and its context. The record originates from a study of shared clonotypes between healthy human individuals. CD45RO-negative, CCR7-selected cells formed the naive CD8 fraction, which excluded terminally differentiated effector memory CD45RA+ cells. Trimming shortened V by 0 bases and J by 4 bases, and 9 bases separated the two germline ends. Per the germline V gene, CDR1 is LNHDA and CDR2 is SQIVND (reference sequence). The length of the CDR3 is 14 residues. The assay was immunoSEQ multiplex PCR, and TCRdb's table has in-frame clones only and misses some. The data show over 2 million clones, around 96% seen once.

The receptor comes from a man younger than 35 in good health. What was sequenced was naive CD8+ T cells sorted from blood. This rearrangement joins TRBV19 to TRBJ1-2; no reliable D call. CDR3 loop: CASSIDLEFYGYTF. CDR3 sequence (DNA): TGTGCCAGTAGTATAGATCTCGAGTTCTATGGCTACACCTTC.